The entry below describes one T cell receptor beta chain. Its antigen is unknown. One base away there is no much larger clone; base qualities are not given. This sample was included in a study of T cell repertoires in cytomegalovirus infection (dated by TCRdb to about 2019). About the investigation overall: Donor HLA type was relevant to the analysis, as public TCR beta signatures indicated carriage of CMV infection together with the matching HLA type.

What the work shows at the level of the full study, not this receptor alone: The ex vivo response was dominated by HLA-C-restricted CMV-specific TCR beta clonotypes, which also provided the single most frequent clonotype in two of eight donors. In both this cohort and an independent approximately 350-donor cohort, the cumulative frequency of public TCR beta family members distinguished carriers of CMV infection plus the relevant HLA type.

TCRdb lists the instrument as Illumina HiSeq 1500. TCRdb redid the processing of the public reads, applying fastp at Q25 and MiXCR, and retained in-frame beta chains. Each entry is one CDR3 protein sequence, shown with its most common DNA and genes. This sample has 150,000 to 200,000 distinct CDR3 sequences in its table, and approximately 14% of those were observed once. The ten largest clones take up 20% to 30% of the sample. At the junction V is shortened by 0 bases and J by 5 bases; bases outside the gene matches: 12. In the germline V gene, CDR1 corresponds to LGHNA and CDR2 to YSLEER. The CDR3 measures 18 amino acids from cysteine to phenylalanine. Of all the DNA, just the CDR3 is kept, 54 bases in frame from base 1.

This TCR was sampled from a human donor in good health (CMV status not recorded). Some clones in this sample may be carry-over from other donors' samples. The material sequenced was PBMCs. The chain is made from TRBV4-3 and TRBJ2-1, with 8 bases in between that match TRBD2. The CDR3 region: CASSQEGLAVNGDNEQFF. The DNA sequence reads TGCGCCAGCAGCCAAGAAGGACTAGCTGTTAATGGGGACAATGAGCAGTTCTTC.